These T cell receptor beta chains were read from a single sample in a study of cytomegalovirus exposure and HLA in healthy donors. Some clones are missing from TCRdb's copy, which holds only in-frame ones; the method was immunoSEQ multiplex PCR. The profile covers 150,000 to 200,000 clones, with around 74% appearing a single time and around 3.2% taken by the ten largest. The sequencing input was PBMCs. The receptors derive from a female donor in good health and CMV-seronegative. CDR3s include the opening cysteine and the closing phenylalanine or tryptophan. The D gene is left open where the match is weak. Rows give clone size only sometimes, using once, few, many, or a class for an expanded clone.

>16|TRBV9|NA|NA|TRBJ2-2
CASSFHGGRYTGELFF
TGTGCCAGCAGCTTTCACGGGGGGCGGTACACCGGGGAGCTGTTTTTT
>15|TRBV6-1|TRBD1|NA|TRBJ2-7
CASSEADRGRDEQYF
TGTGCCAGCAGTGAAGCGGACAGGGGGCGGGACGAGCAGTACTTC
>14|TRBV18|TRBD1|NA|TRBJ2-7
CASHGGQGARLQYF
TGTGCCAGCCACGGGGGACAGGGGGCGCGCCTCCAGTACTTC
>15|TRBV28|TRBD2|NA|TRBJ2-1
CASSLGGLTYNEQFF
TGTGCCAGCAGTTTAGGGGGACTAACCTACAATGAGCAGTTCTTC
>17|TRBV4-3|TRBD2|NA|TRBJ2-7
CASSKSESGTSVYEQYF
TGCGCCAGCAGCAAGTCGGAGTCCGGGACTAGCGTCTACGAGCAGTACTTC
>13|TRBV28|TRBD2|few|TRBJ2-7
CASTSGGVHEQYF
TGTGCCAGCACTAGCGGGGGGGTCCACGAGCAGTACTTC
>17|TRBV7-3|NA|NA|TRBJ2-1
CASSLTASGVFYNEQFF
TGTGCCAGCAGCTTAACGGCGTCGGGAGTGTTCTACAATGAGCAGTTCTTC
>15|TRBV30|TRBD1|NA|TRBJ1-2
CAWSVGGQGADGYTF
TGTGCCTGGAGTGTAGGTGGGCAGGGGGCGGATGGCTACACCTTC
>16|TRBV5-1|NA|once|TRBJ2-1
CASSLGTVSSYNEQFF
TGCGCCAGCAGCTTGGGCACAGTTAGCTCCTACAATGAGCAGTTCTTC
>13|TRBV7-3|NA|NA|TRBJ1-1
CASSFGEGTEAFF
TGTGCCAGCAGCTTCGGAGAGGGCACTGAAGCTTTCTTT
>12|TRBV28|NA|NA|TRBJ2-5
CATLFGRETQYF
TGTGCCACCCTCTTTGGGAGAGAGACCCAGTACTTC
>16|TRBV19|TRBD1|NA|TRBJ2-3
CASSPRTGGRPDTQYF
TGTGCCAGTAGTCCCCGGACAGGGGGCCGTCCAGATACGCAGTATTTT
>14|TRBV30|TRBD1|NA|TRBJ1-4
CAWSLGQGHEKLFF
TGTGCCTGGAGCCTGGGACAGGGGCATGAAAAACTGTTTTTT
>15|TRBV5-6|NA|NA|TRBJ2-5
CASTLSGTFWETQYF
TGTGCCAGCACCCTATCGGGTACATTTTGGGAGACCCAGTACTTC
>14|TRBV19|NA|NA|TRBJ2-7
CASSSSGYSYEQYF
TGTGCCAGTAGTTCCTCGGGATACTCCTACGAGCAGTACTTC
>15|TRBV7-2|TRBD1|NA|TRBJ2-7
CASSPSQLTPGTGGF
TGTGCCAGCAGCCCTTCTCAATTAACTCCCGGGACAGGGGGCTTC
>17|TRBV28|NA|few|TRBJ2-1
CASSFPSGSGSYNEQFF
TGTGCCAGCAGTTTTCCCTCGGGGAGCGGCTCCTACAATGAGCAGTTCTTC
>10|TRBV20-1|NA|few|TRBJ1-1
CSAAWEGAFF
TGCAGTGCTGCTTGGGAGGGAGCTTTCTTT
>16|TRBV30|NA|NA|TRBJ1-6
CAFLPWGAGYNSPLHF
TGTGCCTTTCTACCGTGGGGAGCCGGTTATAATTCACCCCTCCACTTT
>15|TRBV6-6|TRBD2|NA|TRBJ2-1
CASSYESGRDNEQFF
TGTGCCAGCAGTTACGAGAGCGGGAGGGACAATGAGCAGTTCTTC
>13|TRBV6-1|NA|NA|TRBJ1-2
CASSVQGNYGYTF
TGTGCCAGCAGTGTTCAGGGGAACTATGGCTACACCTTC
>15|TRBV6-6|TRBD1|NA|TRBJ2-1
CASSYSTGGVYEQFF
TGTGCCAGCAGTTACTCGACAGGGGGCGTATATGAGCAGTTCTTC
>16|TRBV7-9|NA|few|TRBJ1-6
CASSSLRTSGNSPLHF
TGTGCCAGCAGCTCACTACGTACGAGTGGGAATTCACCCCTCCACTTT
>15|TRBV5-5|NA|once|TRBJ2-6
CASSLAGAGANVLTF
TGTGCCAGCAGCTTAGCAGGGGCTGGGGCCAACGTCCTGACTTTC
>15|TRBV6-1|TRBD1|NA|TRBJ1-2
CASSETGALWNGYTF
TGTGCCAGCAGTGAAACAGGGGCCTTGTGGAATGGCTACACCTTC
>19|TRBV28|TRBD2|NA|TRBJ2-5
CASSLVGLAGGSGLETQYF
TGTGCCAGCAGTTTAGTGGGACTAGCGGGGGGCTCTGGGCTAGAGACCCAGTACTTC
>14|TRBV29-1|TRBD1|few|TRBJ1-1
CSVVTGTGGTEAFF
TGCAGCGTTGTTACCGGGACAGGGGGCACTGAAGCTTTCTTT
>16|TRBV29-1|TRBD2|few|TRBJ2-7
CSVDLGSSGSSYEQYF
TGCAGCGTTGACTTGGGTAGTAGCGGGAGTTCCTACGAGCAGTACTTC
>15|TRBV27|NA|once|TRBJ2-1
CASRIARARDNEQFF
TGTGCCAGCAGAATCGCCAGGGCCAGGGACAATGAGCAGTTCTTC
>17|TRBV7-8|NA|once|TRBJ1-5
CASSSQTGVSFNQPQHF
TGTGCCAGCAGCTCCCAAACGGGGGTTTCCTTCAATCAGCCCCAGCATTTT
>14|TRBV7-2|TRBD2|NA|TRBJ2-3
CASSPGLATDTQYF
TGTGCCAGCAGCCCTGGACTAGCGACGGATACGCAGTATTTT
>14|TRBV6-6|NA|NA|TRBJ1-1
CASSSVQGSTEAFF
TGTGCCAGCAGCTCCGTACAGGGATCCACTGAAGCTTTCTTT
>15|TRBV7-9|TRBD1|NA|TRBJ2-5
CASSFRQGWQETQYF
TGTGCCAGCAGCTTCCGACAGGGTTGGCAAGAGACCCAGTACTTC
>15|TRBV5-4|NA|NA|TRBJ2-1
CASGVPGTNHNEQFF
TGTGCCAGCGGAGTACCCGGGACAAATCACAATGAGCAGTTCTTC
>11|TRBV20-1|NA|NA|TRBJ2-5
CSASLRETQYF
TGCAGTGCTAGCTTACGGGAGACCCAGTACTTC
>11|TRBV7-9|NA|NA|TRBJ1-2
CASSQGLGYTF
TGTGCCAGCAGCCAGGGGTTAGGCTACACCTTC
>15|TRBV11-1|TRBD2|NA|TRBJ2-2
CASSLAAGGPGELFF
TGTGCCAGCAGCCTCGCAGCGGGGGGTCCCGGGGAGCTGTTTTTT
>14|TRBV5-1|TRBD1|NA|TRBJ2-5
CASSLGGQIETQYF
TGCGCCAGCAGCTTGGGGGGACAGATAGAGACCCAGTACTTC
>14|TRBV4-3|TRBD1|NA|TRBJ1-2
CASSRRDRGHGYTF
TGCGCCAGCAGCCGGCGGGACAGGGGTCATGGCTACACCTTC
>17|TRBV7-6|TRBD2|NA|TRBJ2-7
CASSPPRTSAASGEQYF
TGTGCCAGCAGCCCGCCCCGGACTAGCGCCGCTTCTGGCGAGCAGTACTTC
>15|TRBV6-4|TRBD2|NA|TRBJ2-3
CASGDSGGATDTQYF
TGTGCCAGCGGGGATAGCGGGGGGGCGACAGATACGCAGTATTTT
>13|TRBV27|TRBD2|NA|TRBJ2-1
CASSYGGAREQFF
TGTGCCAGCAGCTACGGGGGGGCTCGAGAGCAGTTCTTC
>16|TRBV27|TRBD1|NA|TRBJ1-3
CASSLSGQVSGNTIYF
TGTGCCAGCAGTTTATCAGGACAGGTCTCTGGAAACACCATATATTTT
>12|TRBV18|NA|few|TRBJ2-7
CASSAQGNEQYF
TGTGCCAGCTCAGCCCAGGGGAACGAGCAGTACTTC